The next 13 T cell receptor beta chains were all read from a single sample in a study of T cell clonality in common variable immunodeficiency. Sequencing used immunoSEQ multiplex PCR; TCRdb keeps in-frame clones, though not all of them. This sample comprises tens of thousands of clones, none seen once only. Material for sequencing was peripheral blood mononuclear cells. Receptor source: a person between 18 and 69 years old in good health.

At least ten counts were recorded for this clone. The CDR3 end is not reached by the read, which stops 3 residues before it; the germline J gene fills it in. The chain recombines TRBV5-1 with TRBJ2-7; 8 bases agree with TRBD2. Germline V gives CDR1 SGHRS, CDR2 YFSETQ. The CDR3 loop spans 14 amino acids. Trimming at V came to 2 bases and at J to 6 bases, leaving 7 bases not matched to a gene. The DNA read from the CDR3 is TGCGCCAGCAGCTTACGTAGCGGGATCGGCGAG. It specifies CASSLRSGIGE. The CDR3 reads in full as CASSLRSGIGEQYF. Looking up the rest from reference TRBV5-1 and TRBJ2-7 gives the full variable domain: KAGVTQTPRYLIKTRGQQVTLSCSPISGHRSVSWYQQTPGQGLQFLFEYFSETQRNKGNFPGRFSGRQFSNSRSEMNVSTLELGDSALYLCASSLRSGIGEQYFGPGTRLTVT.

In its sample, this clone was seen a few times. The read ends 3 residues shy of where the CDR3 ends; the end is completed using the germline J gene. V and J are TRBV19 and TRBJ1-2; the D gene is possibly TRBD1 (5 bases). This CDR3 is 15 amino acids long. Trimming took off 8 bases at V and 2 bases at J, with 18 bases between the two ends. Germline CDR1 is LNHDA and CDR2 is SQIVND (reference sequence). Partial CDR3 DNA: TGTGCCAGTCAGAACCTCGGGGGGATCAACTATGGC. It translates to CASQNLGGINYG. The entire CDR3 sequence reads CASQNLGGINYGYTF.

This clone was counted at least ten times. Read data end 3 residues before the CDR3 end; the end is taken from the germline J gene. V gene TRBV20-1 combines with J gene TRBJ2-3, with TRBD2 matching 10 bases. This CDR3 has 14 amino acids. J was trimmed by 5 bases and V by 5 bases; bases with no gene match: 7. Germline CDR1 reads DFQATT; CDR2 reads SNEGSKA (reference sequence). The CDR3 DNA, read in part, is TGCAGTGCTGATGGGCTAGCGGGAGAAGATACG. This translates into CSADGLAGEDT. The whole CDR3 sequence is CSADGLAGEDTQYF.

Ten or more counts support this clone. Read sequence stops 3 residues before the CDR3 end, and the germline J gene provides the missing end. This chain uses TRBV7-2 with TRBJ2-7, with 7 bases lining up with TRBD1. Germline assignment: CDR1 SGHTA and CDR2 FQGNSA. The CDR3 sequence is 14 residues long. J lost 2 bases, V lost 0 bases, and 1 base had no gene match. The CDR3 bases that were read are TGTGCCAGCAGCTTAGCCGGGACAGCCTACGAG. It yields the protein CASSLAGTAYE. The CDR3 in its entirety is CASSLAGTAYEQYF.

This clone came up many times. The read ends 3 residues shy of where the CDR3 ends; the end is completed using the germline J gene. The J gene is TRBJ2-2, the V gene TRBV5-1; 10 nucleotides match TRBD2. The CDR3 length is 17 residues. Per the germline V gene, CDR1 is SGHRS and CDR2 is YFSETQ. V was pared by 2 bases and J by 5 bases, with 9 bases of the junction left unmatched. The CDR3 loop is CASSFSSGRVLTGELFF. Partial CDR3 DNA: TGCGCCAGCAGCTTCTCGAGCGGGAGGGTCCTGACCGGGGAG.

This clone was counted many times. Read data end 3 residues before the CDR3 end; the end is taken from the germline J gene. V is TRBV5-1 and J is TRBJ1-5; no firm D call. Germline loops: CDR1 SGHRS, CDR2 YFSETQ. V gave up 1 base and J gave up 5 bases, with 7 bases separating them. The CDR3 sequence is 13 residues long. This chain's CDR3 is CASSLRVDQPQHF. The part of the CDR3 DNA that was read is TGCGCCAGCAGCTTGAGGGTGGATCAGCCC.

This clone has at least ten counts. The read comes to an end 3 residues before the CDR3 does, leaving the germline J gene to fill in the end. The V and J genes are TRBV6-2 or TRBV6-3 and TRBJ2-1, with TRBD1 identical over 9 bases. CDR3 size: 16 residues. From germline, CDR1 is MNHEY and CDR2 SVGEGT. With 6 bases clipped from V and 2 bases from J, the junction kept 8 bases outside the gene matches. The part of the CDR3 DNA that was read is TGTGCCAGCAGACTCAGACAGGGGGAACCCTACAATGAG. This sequence encodes CASRLRQGEPYNE. The entire CDR3 protein reads CASRLRQGEPYNEQFF.

This clone turned up a few times. CDR3 amino acids: CASSVRQGAGELFF. The DNA read from the CDR3 is TGCGCCAGCAGCGTAAGACAGGGCGCCGGGGAG. This chain links TRBV5-1 with TRBJ2-2, with 7 bases lining up with TRBD1. The read halts 3 residues ahead of the CDR3 end, with the missing end drawn from the germline J gene. The V and J ends lost 4 bases and 6 bases, in that order; junction bases with no gene match: 6. CDR3 length: 14 amino acids. Germline loops: CDR1 SGHRS, CDR2 YFSETQ.

This clone was seen repeatedly, ten times or more. The read ends 3 residues before the CDR3 terminus; that terminus is restored from the germline J gene. The J gene is TRBJ2-7, the V gene TRBV19; TRBD1 matches at 10 bases. J lost 0 bases, V lost 3 bases, and 5 bases had no gene match. CDR1 LNHDA and CDR2 SQIVND come from the germline V gene (reference sequence). The CDR3 covers 16 residues. The CDR3 region is CASSIGTGASSYEQYF. The covered CDR3 bases are TGTGCCAGTAGTATCGGGACAGGGGCGAGCTCCTACGAG.

This clone appeared many times. CDR3 residues: CASRLADRNEQFF. Incomplete CDR3 DNA: TGTGCCAGCAGACTAGCGGACCGGAATGAG. The chain employs TRBV2 and TRBJ2-1; 8 bases are shared with TRBD2. The read terminates 3 residues before the CDR3 end, so the remaining end is supplied by the germline J gene. Germline CDR1 is SNHLY and CDR2 is FYNNEI. J was trimmed by 7 bases and V by 6 bases; bases with no gene match: 5. This CDR3 is built from 13 residues. Complete variable domain (other parts from reference TRBV2 and TRBJ2-1): EPEVTQTPSHQVTQMGQEVILRCVPISNHLYFYWYRQILGQKVEFLVSFYNNEISEKSEIFDDQFSVERPDGSNFTLKIRSTKLEDSAMYFCASRLADRNEQFFGPGTRLTVL.

At least ten counts were recorded for this clone. The chain's CDR3 is CASSPATVLAGDWNEQFF. Partial CDR3 DNA: TGTGCCAGCAGTCCAGCAACCGTTCTAGCGGGGGATTGGAATGAG. The genes are TRBV14 and TRBJ2-1, with 10 bases that match TRBD2. The sequenced fragment ends 3 residues before the CDR3 boundary, so the rest is inferred from the germline J gene. Germline V gives CDR1 SGHDN, CDR2 FVKESK. V lost 6 bases, J lost 7 bases, and 18 bases stayed unmatched. The CDR3 extends over 18 amino acids.

As regards this clone: With the read ending 3 residues before the CDR3 end, the germline J gene is used to fill in that end. This sequence joins TRBV7-9 and TRBJ2-7, with 8 positions matching TRBD1. The germline V gene encodes CDR1 SEHNR and CDR2 FQNEAQ (reference sequence). J was trimmed by 1 base and V by 3 bases; bases with no gene match: 2. The CDR3 extends over 14 amino acids. The CDR3 sequence is CASSFRDRSYEQYF. CDR3 bases read: TGTGCCAGCAGCTTCCGGGACAGGTCCTACGAG. Full variable domain (rest looked up from reference TRBV7-9 and TRBJ2-7): DTGVSQNPRHKITKRGQNVTFRCDPISEHNRLYWYRQTLGQGPEFLTYFQNEAQLEKSRLLSDRFSAERPKGSFSTLEIQRTEQGDSAMYLCASSFRDRSYEQYFGPGTRLTVT.

Many counts were recorded for this clone. The read terminates 3 residues ahead of where the CDR3 ends, so the germline J gene completes it. J is TRBJ1-1 and V is TRBV5-1; 7 nucleotides match TRBD1. This CDR3 contains 14 residues. Trimming removed 2 bases from V and 3 bases from J; junction bases left unmatched: 4. In germline, CDR1 is SGHRS, CDR2 YFSETQ. The CDR3 is CASSLTGVDTEAFF. Incomplete CDR3 DNA: TGCGCCAGCAGCTTAACAGGGGTCGACACTGAA. The full variable domain, its missing parts supplied by reference TRBV5-1 and TRBJ1-1, is KAGVTQTPRYLIKTRGQQVTLSCSPISGHRSVSWYQQTPGQGLQFLFEYFSETQRNKGNFPGRFSGRQFSNSRSEMNVSTLELGDSALYLCASSLTGVDTEAFFGQGTRLTVV.